Sequencing of this TCR beta chain was carried out in a study of PD-1 blockade in classical Hodgkin lymphoma. Each of the patients experienced relapse following autologous stem cell transplantation, and their brentuximab vedotin exposure differed. Method: immunoSEQ multiplex PCR; TCRdb's copy keeps in-frame clones and lacks some. The sample holds about 24,000 clones; around 81% are singletons and the top ten take about 20%. Note on this clone: The junction differs from germline at one of its ends, possibly a read error.

Per germline, CDR1 MNHNS and CDR2 SASEGT. The CDR3 length is 16 residues. The material sequenced was peripheral blood mononuclear cells (PBMCs), taken before the second cycle of nivolumab. This chain links TRBV6-1 with TRBJ2-2; D could derive from TRBD1 or TRBD2 (5 bases each). This clonotype was sampled from a human donor with classical Hodgkin lymphoma. The CDR3 loop is CATSDLRGSNTGELFF. The CDR3 nucleotides read TGTGCCACCAGTGATTTGAGGGGCTCGAACACCGGGGAGCTGTTTTTT.